This T cell receptor (beta chain) was observed in a study of blood T cell repertoires in COVID-19. For the study at large: Samples taken during acute and convalescent COVID-19 were collected in the United States, Italy and Spain. PBMCs, B-cell-depleted T cells, or T cells were the source of the cDNA or gDNA that made up the material.

Seattle patients were enrolled during active infection and followed longitudinally. In the original workflow: Researchers report that nucleated cell counts were estimated from reference gene primer amplification. Here immunoSEQ multiplex PCR was the method, and the copy in TCRdb shows in-frame clones only, minus some. That table is the source of V, J and clone size, and D and trimming were worked out from the DNA. The table has about 62,000 clones, 75% to 90% seen once. CDR3 length: 13 residues. From germline, CDR1 is LNHDA and CDR2 SQIVND (reference sequence). V lost 7 bases, J lost 4 bases, and 13 bases lay in between.

The chain uses TRBV19 and TRBJ1-2; TRBD1 is a possible D gene (5 bases). Sample: peripheral blood. The clonotype originates from a woman aged 55-70 years with COVID-19, enrolled during active disease. The CDR3 DNA reads TGTGCCAGTATCAAGGAAAGGGGCTATGGCTACACCTTC. Translating gives CASIKERGYGYTF.